This TCR beta chain was identified during a study of Tregs in tolerant kidney transplant recipients. Study-wide findings and caveats: The most relevant donor-specific Treg TCRbeta repertoire apparently came from expansion with activated donor B cells. Nucleotide sequences could not be compared across some patients' samples due to primer changes. In tolerant patients, donor-specific Tregs outgrew total Tregs, suggesting antigen-driven expansion.

After removal of 5 bases from V and 2 bases from J, the junction contained 0 bases not matched to a gene. CDR1 and CDR2 from the germline V gene are GTSNPN and SVGIG (reference sequence). This CDR3 is built from 14 residues. Mixed chimerism was transient after nonmyeloablative marrow transplants from related graft donors. Unstimulated Tregs (CD4+CD25+CD127-) and CD4+CD25- non-Tregs were sorted from PBMCs. Sequencing used immunoSEQ multiplex PCR; TCRdb keeps in-frame clones, though not all of them. Its table records approximately 24,000 clones. With regard to this clone: Its antigen is unknown. The DNA ends 3 residues before the CDR3 does, and the rest of the CDR3 is filled in from the germline J gene.

This receptor was obtained from a human patient who received a combined kidney and bone marrow transplant. Some T cells may trace back to the graft donor. The material sequenced was CD4+ T cells from blood (PBMCs), taken 6 months after the transplant. The genes are TRBV30 and TRBJ2-7; 16 nucleotides agree with TRBD2. Here the CDR3 reads CAWGTSGRAYEQYF. The sequenced CDR3 bases are TGTGCCTGGGGGACTAGCGGGAGGGCCTACGAG.